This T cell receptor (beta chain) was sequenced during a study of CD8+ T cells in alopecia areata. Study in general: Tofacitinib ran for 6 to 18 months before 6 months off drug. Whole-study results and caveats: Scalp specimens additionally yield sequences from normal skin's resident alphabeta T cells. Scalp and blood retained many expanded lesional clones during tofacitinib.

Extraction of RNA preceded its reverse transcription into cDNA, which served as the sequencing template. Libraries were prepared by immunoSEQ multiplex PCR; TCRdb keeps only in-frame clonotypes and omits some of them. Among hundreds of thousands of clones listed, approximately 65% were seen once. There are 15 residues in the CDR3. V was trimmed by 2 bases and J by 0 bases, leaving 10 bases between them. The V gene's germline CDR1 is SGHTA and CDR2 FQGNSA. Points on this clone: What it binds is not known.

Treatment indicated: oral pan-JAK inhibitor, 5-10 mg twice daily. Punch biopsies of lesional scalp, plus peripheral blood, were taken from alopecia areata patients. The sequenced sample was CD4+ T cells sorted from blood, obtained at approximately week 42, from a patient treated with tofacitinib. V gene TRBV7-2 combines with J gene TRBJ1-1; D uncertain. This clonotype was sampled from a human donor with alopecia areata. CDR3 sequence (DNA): TGTGCCAGCAGCTTAACGCCGGCTTTGAACACTGAAGCTTTCTTT. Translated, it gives CASSLTPALNTEAFF.